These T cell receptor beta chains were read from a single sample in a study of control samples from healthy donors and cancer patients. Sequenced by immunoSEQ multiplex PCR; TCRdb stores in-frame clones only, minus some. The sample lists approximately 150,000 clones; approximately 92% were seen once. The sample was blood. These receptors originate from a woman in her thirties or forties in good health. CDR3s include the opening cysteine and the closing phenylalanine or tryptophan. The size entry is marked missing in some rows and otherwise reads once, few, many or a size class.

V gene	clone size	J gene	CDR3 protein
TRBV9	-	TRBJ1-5	CASSVSGVEEQPQHF
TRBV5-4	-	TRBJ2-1	CASSLQGSYNEQFF
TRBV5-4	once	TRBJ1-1	CASSLASNTEAFF
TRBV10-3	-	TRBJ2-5	CAIRQGSGETQYF
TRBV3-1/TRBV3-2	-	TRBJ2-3	CASSPGLAISTDTQYF
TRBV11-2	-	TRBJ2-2	CASSADGTGSGELFF
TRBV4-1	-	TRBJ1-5	CASSTTGNQPQHF
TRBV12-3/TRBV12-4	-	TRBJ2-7	CASSFSYEQYF
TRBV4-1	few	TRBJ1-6	CASSGGRGQGNSPLHF
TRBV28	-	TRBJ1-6	CASRAGIYNSPLHF
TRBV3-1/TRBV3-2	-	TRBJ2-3	CASSTALGNTQYF
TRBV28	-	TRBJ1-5	CASSLGGGTPQPQHF
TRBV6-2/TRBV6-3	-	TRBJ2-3	CASSYRGFTDTQYF
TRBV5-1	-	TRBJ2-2	CASAEQGTTGELFF
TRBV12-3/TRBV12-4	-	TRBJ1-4	CASRDREKLFF
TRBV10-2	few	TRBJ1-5	CASSDRVGNQPQHF
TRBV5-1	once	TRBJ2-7	CASSPAGTGPYEQYF
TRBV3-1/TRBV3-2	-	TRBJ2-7	CASSQRDASYEQYF
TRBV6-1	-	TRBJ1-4	CASSEGAQGGEKLFF
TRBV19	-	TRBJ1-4	CASSLRPPNEKLFF
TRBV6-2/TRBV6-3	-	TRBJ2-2	CASSRGLWGELFF
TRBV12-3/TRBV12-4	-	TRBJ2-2	CASSNRAGGELFF
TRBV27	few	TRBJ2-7	CASSLSGQASYEQYF
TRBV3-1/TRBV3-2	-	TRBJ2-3	CASSQAGLPRDTQYF
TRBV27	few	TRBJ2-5	CASRQGLETQYF
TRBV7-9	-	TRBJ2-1	CASSPHESGEQFF
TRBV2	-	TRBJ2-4	CAQRHSDRVRNIQYF
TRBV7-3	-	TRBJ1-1	CASSLGGSNTEAFF
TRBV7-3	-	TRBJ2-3	CASSSNSAGKDTQYF
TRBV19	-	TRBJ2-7	CASSIDLGAGDYTYEQYF
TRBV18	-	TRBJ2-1	CASSPWASGGAHYNEQFF
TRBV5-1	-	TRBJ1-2	CASSLGSADGYTF
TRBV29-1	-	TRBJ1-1	CTVNWHLNTEAFF
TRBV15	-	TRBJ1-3	CATSSLANGAGNTIYF
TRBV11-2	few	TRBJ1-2	CAAKPYTRYGYTF
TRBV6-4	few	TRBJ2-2	CASSDRGVTNTGELFF
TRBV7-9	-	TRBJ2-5	CASSRLTRDISQETQYF
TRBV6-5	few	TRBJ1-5	CASRQGKEQPQHF
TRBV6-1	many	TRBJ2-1	CASSETSGGSSYNEQFF
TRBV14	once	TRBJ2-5	CASSRQLGETQYF
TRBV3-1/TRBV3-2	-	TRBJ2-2	CASSQIGGELFF
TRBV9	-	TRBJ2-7	CASSAGLESYEQYF
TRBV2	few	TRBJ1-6	CASSGGSLIPLHF
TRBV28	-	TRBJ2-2	CASSLLGSAGELFF
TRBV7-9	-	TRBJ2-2	CASSPQLGETEQLFF
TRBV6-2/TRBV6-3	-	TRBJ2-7	CASSYARSGATYEQYF
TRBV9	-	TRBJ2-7	CASSARPGMSSYEQYF
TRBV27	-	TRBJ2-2	CASSIGLAGELFF
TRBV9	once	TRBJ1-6	CASSVASNSPLHF
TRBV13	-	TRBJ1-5	CASSSREKNQPQHF
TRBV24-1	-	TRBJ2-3	CATASGGATDTQYF
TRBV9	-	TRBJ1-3	CASSETTGDGNTIYF
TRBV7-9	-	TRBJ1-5	CASGLGSNQPQHF
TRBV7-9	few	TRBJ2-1	CASSLIFEQFF